Listed here is a single T cell receptor (beta chain). Its antigen remains unidentified. There are 15 residues in the CDR3. Germline CDR1 reads GTSNPN; CDR2 reads SVGIG (reference sequence). The junction had 7 bases not matched to a gene; V was cut back by 1 base and J by 3 bases. This specimen comes from a study of cytomegalovirus exposure and HLA in healthy donors. Study-wide results and caveats: Sequencing had likely introduced a cluster of highly shared sequence variants as an artifact.

PCR was performed using 60 Vbeta and 13 Jbeta primers. Repertoires were generated with immunoSEQ multiplex PCR, while TCRdb's copy carries only in-frame clones and drops some. The table has 60,000 to 80,000 clones, about 72% seen once. V and J are TRBV30 and TRBJ2-5; 8 nucleotides agree with TRBD1. The receptor comes from a girl aged 5 to 17 in good health and CMV-seropositive. Sequenced sample: PBMCs. The CDR3: CAWSGQGKRKETQYF. CDR3 nucleotide sequence: TGTGCCTGGAGTGGACAGGGGAAGAGGAAAGAGACCCAGTACTTC.